These T cell receptor beta chains were read from a single sample in a study of CD8 T cells in ankylosing spondylitis. TCRdb recomputed calls from the 5' RACE reads with MiXCR, one row per CDR3 protein. The sample has a few hundred thousand distinct CDR3 sequences, over 9.5% seen once; the top ten hold approximately 7%. The sample was blood, either unsorted or a sorted T cell fraction (not recorded which). These receptors were collected from a male donor with ankylosing spondylitis. Each CDR3 is given with its conserved first and last residue. D genes are given only for firm matches. Rows may omit the clone size; those that give it use once, few, many or a size class.

D: TRBD1
J: TRBJ2-7
size: few
V: TRBV29-1
DNA: TGCAGCGTTGTCGTTAGGGGGCGGGCAGACGAGCAGTACTTC
CDR3: CSVVVRGRADEQYF

D: -
J: TRBJ2-7
size: -
V: TRBV12-3/TRBV12-4
DNA: TGTGCCAGCAGTTCGGACCGGGTAGCTCAGTACTTC
CDR3: CASSSDRVAQYF

D: -
J: TRBJ1-1
size: many
V: TRBV5-1
DNA: TGCGCCAGCAGCTCGGAGGCTGTGTGGAGCACTGAAGCTTTCTTT
CDR3: CASSSEAVWSTEAFF

D: -
J: TRBJ2-1
size: few
V: TRBV3-1
DNA: TGTGCCAGCAGCCAAGCCAGGGGCGGAGGTGAGCAGTTCTTC
CDR3: CASSQARGGGEQFF

D: -
J: TRBJ2-1
size: many
V: TRBV12-3/TRBV12-4
DNA: TGTGCCAGCAGTTTAGGGGATGAGCAGTTCTTC
CDR3: CASSLGDEQFF

D: -
J: TRBJ1-5
size: few
V: TRBV6-6
DNA: TGTGCCAGCCATGGACAGATCTATCAGCCCCAGCATTTT
CDR3: CASHGQIYQPQHF

D: TRBD2
J: TRBJ2-1
size: many
V: TRBV5-1
DNA: TGCGCCAGCAGCTTCCCCTCCGGACTAGCGGGAGGGCCCGGGGATGAGCAGTTCTTC
CDR3: CASSFPSGLAGGPGDEQFF

D: TRBD2
J: TRBJ2-1
size: -
V: TRBV7-2
DNA: TGTGCCAGCAGCTTAGCTATAGCGGGAGCTGGTGGTGAGCAGTTCTTC
CDR3: CASSLAIAGAGGEQFF

D: -
J: TRBJ2-1
size: few
V: TRBV24-1
DNA: TGTGCCACCAGTGACCCGTCCCTAGGGCCTAATGAGCAGTTCTTC
CDR3: CATSDPSLGPNEQFF

D: -
J: TRBJ1-4
size: many
V: TRBV29-1
DNA: TGCAGCGCGCATAAGGGGGAAAAACTGTTTTTT
CDR3: CSAHKGEKLFF

D: TRBD2
J: TRBJ2-5
size: -
V: TRBV4-2
DNA: TGTGCCAGCAGCCGCTCCCTAGCGGGGGGGGAGGAGACCCAGTACTTC
CDR3: CASSRSLAGGEETQYF

D: TRBD2
J: TRBJ2-1
size: many
V: TRBV9
DNA: TGTGCCAGCAGCCTGAGACTAGCGACAAGCTCCTACAATGAGCAGTTCTTC
CDR3: CASSLRLATSSYNEQFF

D: TRBD2
J: TRBJ2-1
size: -
V: TRBV20-1
DNA: TGCGGTGCTAGAGACTTCCGAGCGGGAGTGGGGAATGAGCAGTTCTTC
CDR3: CGARDFRAGVGNEQFF

D: -
J: TRBJ2-4
size: few
V: TRBV20-1
DNA: TGCAGTGCACTCGGGGCCCACCTTTTAGCCAAAAACATTCAGTACTTC
CDR3: CSALGAHLLAKNIQYF

D: -
J: TRBJ2-4
size: many
V: TRBV2
DNA: TGTGCCAGCCATTCTGGTAGCCTAGCCAAAAACATTCAGTACTTC
CDR3: CASHSGSLAKNIQYF

D: -
J: TRBJ2-1
size: -
V: TRBV11-3
DNA: TGTGCCAGCAGCCCCTTTGCAGCGTCCTACAATGAGCAGTTCTTC
CDR3: CASSPFAASYNEQFF

D: TRBD1
J: TRBJ2-1
size: few
V: TRBV29-1
DNA: TGCAGCGTTGTAGGTGGGACAGGGGGGGCCAATGAGCAGTTCTTC
CDR3: CSVVGGTGGANEQFF

D: -
J: TRBJ2-1
size: -
V: TRBV6-1
DNA: TGTGCCAGCAGCGACAGGACCACTTACAATGAGCAGTTCTTC
CDR3: CASSDRTTYNEQFF

D: -
J: TRBJ2-1
size: few
V: TRBV20-1
DNA: TGCAGTGCTAGAGATCCTCGTGACTCCTACAACAATGAGCAGTTCTTC
CDR3: CSARDPRDSYNNEQFF

D: -
J: TRBJ1-3
size: -
V: TRBV11-1
DNA: TGTGCCAGCAGTACCGGGACAACGAACTCTGGAAACACCATATATTTT
CDR3: CASSTGTTNSGNTIYF

D: -
J: TRBJ1-5
size: -
V: TRBV29-1
DNA: TGCAGCGTTGAAGTGGGCAGGAGCAATCAGCCCCAGCATTTT
CDR3: CSVEVGRSNQPQHF

D: -
J: TRBJ2-1
size: many
V: TRBV12-3/TRBV12-4
DNA: TGTGCCAGCAGCCCGCCAGGGGGGCGAGTTTTCTTC
CDR3: CASSPPGGRVFF

D: TRBD2
J: TRBJ2-7
size: few
V: TRBV20-1
DNA: TGCAGTGCTAGTCGGGCTAGCGGCCCGTGGGAGCAGTACTTC
CDR3: CSASRASGPWEQYF

D: -
J: TRBJ2-7
size: many
V: TRBV27
DNA: TGTGCCAGCAGTTTCAGGGGATTTACCTACGAGCAGTACTTC
CDR3: CASSFRGFTYEQYF

D: TRBD1
J: TRBJ2-1
size: many
V: TRBV20-1
DNA: TGCAGTGCTAAGGGACAGGGCATTTACAATGAGCAGTTCTTC
CDR3: CSAKGQGIYNEQFF

D: -
J: TRBJ2-3
size: -
V: TRBV18
DNA: TGTGCCAGCTCACCACAAGGTCCTGAGGATACGCAGTATTTT
CDR3: CASSPQGPEDTQYF

D: TRBD2
J: TRBJ2-1
size: -
V: TRBV7-8
DNA: TGTGCCAGCAGCTTCCGACTAGCGGGAGAGGGGGACAATGAGCAGTTCTTC
CDR3: CASSFRLAGEGDNEQFF

D: TRBD1
J: TRBJ1-6
size: few
V: TRBV12-3/TRBV12-4
DNA: TGTGCCAGCAGTTCGACAGGGGGTGGGGCTTCACCCCTCCACTTT
CDR3: CASSSTGGGASPLHF

D: -
J: TRBJ2-2
size: few
V: TRBV24-1
DNA: TGTGCCACCAGGGGCCGAGACACCGGGGAGCTGTTTTTT
CDR3: CATRGRDTGELFF

D: -
J: TRBJ1-1
size: many
V: TRBV15
DNA: TGTGCCACCTTACGGGATTTGAACACTGAAGCTTTCTTT
CDR3: CATLRDLNTEAFF

D: -
J: TRBJ2-3
size: -
V: TRBV20-1
DNA: TGCAGTGCTCCTGCCCCCCAGCGGACCCCAGATACGCAGTATTTT
CDR3: CSAPAPQRTPDTQYF

D: TRBD1
J: TRBJ1-1
size: few
V: TRBV28
DNA: TGTGCCAGCAGTTCCGGGACAGGGACCCCGAACACTGAAGCTTTCTTT
CDR3: CASSSGTGTPNTEAFF

D: TRBD2
J: TRBJ2-1
size: -
V: TRBV5-1
DNA: TGCGCCAGCAGCCGGTCCGGGACTAGCGGGAGCAATGAGCAGTTCTTC
CDR3: CASSRSGTSGSNEQFF

D: TRBD2
J: TRBJ2-5
size: -
V: TRBV6-5
DNA: TGTGCCAGCAGTTCCAGGGAGGGTGGAGAGACCCAGTACTTC
CDR3: CASSSREGGETQYF

D: TRBD2
J: TRBJ2-1
size: -
V: TRBV3-1
DNA: TGTGCCAGCAGCCGAACACTAGCGGGAGACAATGAGCAGTTCTTC
CDR3: CASSRTLAGDNEQFF

D: -
J: TRBJ2-2
size: few
V: TRBV5-1
DNA: TGCGCCAGCAGCTTGGGACTAGGAGCCACCGGGGAGCTGTTTTTT
CDR3: CASSLGLGATGELFF

D: -
J: TRBJ1-4
size: few
V: TRBV21-1
DNA: TGTGCCAGCAGCATGAACGCTGGGGAACAGGGGGCTAATGAAAAACTGTTTTTT
CDR3: CASSMNAGEQGANEKLFF

D: -
J: TRBJ2-7
size: -
V: TRBV7-2
DNA: TGTGCCAGCAGCTCCGACCTTATCTACGAGCAGTACTTC
CDR3: CASSSDLIYEQYF

D: -
J: TRBJ1-3
size: few
V: TRBV5-1
DNA: TGCGCCAGCAGCCCCTCCGTCGACTGGGGCTCTGGAAACACCATATATTTT
CDR3: CASSPSVDWGSGNTIYF

D: -
J: TRBJ2-1
size: -
V: TRBV24-1
DNA: TGTGCCACCAGTGATTTAGGGCAGGGGACCTACAATGAGCAGTTCTTC
CDR3: CATSDLGQGTYNEQFF

D: TRBD2
J: TRBJ2-2
size: -
V: TRBV5-1
DNA: TGCGCCAGCAGCCCCGAGCGGGAGGGCGGGGAGCTGTTTTTT
CDR3: CASSPEREGGELFF

D: TRBD1
J: TRBJ1-4
size: -
V: TRBV10-3
DNA: TGTGCCATCAGTGCAAGGGACAGGCTCACCCGGGGTGAAAAACTGTTTTTT
CDR3: CAISARDRLTRGEKLFF

D: -
J: TRBJ2-1
size: -
V: TRBV5-6
DNA: TGTGCCAGCCTGAGGAGGGCCGGAGACAATGAGCAGTTCTTC
CDR3: CASLRRAGDNEQFF

D: -
J: TRBJ2-5
size: few
V: TRBV20-1
DNA: TGCAGTGCCCGGACACCTGGGGAGACCCAGTACTTC
CDR3: CSARTPGETQYF

D: -
J: TRBJ2-3
size: -
V: TRBV20-1
DNA: TGCAGTGCCCCGGCTCATTTGCGGGGTTCCACAGATACGCAGTATTTT
CDR3: CSAPAHLRGSTDTQYF

D: TRBD1
J: TRBJ1-5
size: -
V: TRBV19
DNA: TGTGCCAGTAGTACGCTACAGGGGGCGGATCAGCCCCAGCATTTT
CDR3: CASSTLQGADQPQHF

D: TRBD1
J: TRBJ2-1
size: -
V: TRBV20-1
DNA: TGCAGTGCTAGAGATTACCAGGGGGCGTACGGTGAGCAGTTCTTC
CDR3: CSARDYQGAYGEQFF

D: TRBD2
J: TRBJ2-2
size: few
V: TRBV24-1
DNA: TGTGCCACCAGCAGAGCGGGAGGAGGGGCCACCGGGGAGCTGTTTTTT
CDR3: CATSRAGGGATGELFF

D: TRBD2
J: TRBJ2-7
size: few
V: TRBV20-1
DNA: TGCAGTGCTAGACCAGCGGGAGAAGCCCACGAGCAGTACTTC
CDR3: CSARPAGEAHEQYF

D: TRBD2
J: TRBJ2-1
size: many
V: TRBV29-1
DNA: TGCAGCGTTGGGATGACTAGCGGGAGGGTCAATGAGCAGTTCTTC
CDR3: CSVGMTSGRVNEQFF